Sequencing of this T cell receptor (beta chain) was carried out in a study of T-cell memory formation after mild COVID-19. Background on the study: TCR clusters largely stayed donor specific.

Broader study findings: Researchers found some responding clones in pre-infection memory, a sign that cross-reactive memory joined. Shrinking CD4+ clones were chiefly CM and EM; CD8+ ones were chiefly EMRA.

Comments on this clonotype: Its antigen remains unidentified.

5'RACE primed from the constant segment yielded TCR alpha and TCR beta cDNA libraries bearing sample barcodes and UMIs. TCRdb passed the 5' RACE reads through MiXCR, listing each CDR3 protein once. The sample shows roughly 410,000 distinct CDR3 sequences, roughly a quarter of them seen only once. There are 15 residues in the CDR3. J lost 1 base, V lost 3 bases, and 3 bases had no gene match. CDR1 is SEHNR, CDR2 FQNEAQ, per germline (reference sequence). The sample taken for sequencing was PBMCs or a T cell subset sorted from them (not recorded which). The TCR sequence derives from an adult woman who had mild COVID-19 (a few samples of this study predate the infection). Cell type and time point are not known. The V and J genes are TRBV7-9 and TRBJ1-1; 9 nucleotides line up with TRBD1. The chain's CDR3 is CASSFGDRENTEAFF. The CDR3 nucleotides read TGTGCCAGCAGCTTTGGGGACAGGGAGAACACTGAAGCTTTCTTT.